Listed here are 23 T cell receptor beta chains from one sample, sequenced in a study of blood T cell repertoires in COVID-19 (TCRdb year 2020). The library was generated by the immunoSEQ multiplex PCR assay. Held by TCRdb, this immuneACCESS table contains in-frame sequences only and omits some clones. Under half of the omission traces to an unresolved V gene where checked; the cause of the rest is unknown. This sample is represented by roughly 150,000 clones; 65% to 80% of them were singletons. In total, the top ten clones hold 4.2% of the sample. Sequencing was carried out using peripheral blood. These receptors all come from a man between 60 and 75 years old with acute or convalescent COVID-19.

The chain recombines TRBV4-1 with TRBJ2-4; 9 bases line up with TRBD2. CDR3 length: 14 residues. CDR1 and CDR2 from the germline V gene are MGHRA and YSYEKL. V lost 4 bases to trimming and J lost 8 bases; unmatched junction nucleotides: 6. The CDR3 region is CASSPGGRGYIQYF. CDR3 bases: TGCGCCAGCAGCCCGGGCGGGAGGGGATACATTCAGTACTTC.

V gene TRBV27 combines with J gene TRBJ1-2, with 10 bases lining up with TRBD1. CDR1 MNHEY and CDR2 SMNVEV come from the germline V gene (reference sequence). The J segment lost 8 bases and the V segment lost 6 bases, leaving 9 bases of the junction unmatched. CDR3 length: 14 amino acids. The CDR3 region is CASSPRQGAWGYTF. The CDR3 coding sequence is TGTGCCAGCAGCCCGAGACAGGGGGCGTGGGGCTACACCTTC.

This clone was observed once. The chain recombines TRBV30 with TRBJ2-7; 7 bases match TRBD2. V lost 7 bases to trimming and J lost 1 base; unmatched junction nucleotides: 13. Per the germline V gene, CDR1 is GTSNPN and CDR2 is SVGIG (reference sequence). The CDR3 covers 15 residues. The CDR3 DNA sequence: TGTGCCTCTTCGAGGGCGGGAGACAGTTCCTACGAGCAGTACTTC. Its translation is CASSRAGDSSYEQYF.

This clone was counted a few times. Other DNA sequences from this sample encode an identical CDR3 as well. The gene calls are TRBV28 and TRBJ2-1; the match to TRBD2 covers 8 bases. CDR3 size: 13 residues. Per germline, CDR1 MDHEN and CDR2 SYDVKM. V dropped 5 bases and J dropped 6; count of bases not matched to a gene: 3. CDR3: CASSLGLANEQFF. CDR3 nucleotides: TGTGCCAGCAGTCTTGGACTAGCCAATGAGCAGTTCTTC. Full variable domain (outside the CDR3, taken from reference TRBV28 and TRBJ2-1): DVKVTQSSRYLVKRTGEKVFLECVQDMDHENMFWYRQDPGLGLRLIYFSYDVKMKEKGDIPEGYSVSREKKERFSLILESASTNQTSMYLCASSLGLANEQFFGPGTRLTVL.

The chain joins TRBV28 to TRBJ1-5, with 7 bases lining up with TRBD1. The V gene end was trimmed by 5 bases and the J gene end by 6 bases; junction bases not matched to a gene: 7. The length of the CDR3 is 14 residues. Per germline, CDR1 MDHEN and CDR2 SYDVKM. DNA of the CDR3: TGTGCCAGCAGTCGATCAGGGGGAGGTCAGCCCCAGCATTTT. Translated, it gives CASSRSGGGQPQHF.

The rearrangement links TRBV2 to TRBJ2-6; no firm D call. Germline CDR1 reads SNHLY; CDR2 reads FYNNEI. The V end was cut by 8 bases, the J end by 0 bases, with 8 bases between. The CDR3 length is 14 residues. The CDR3 reads CASRASSGANVLTF. CDR3 bases: TGTGCCAGCCGCGCAAGCTCTGGGGCCAACGTCCTGACTTTC. The full variable domain, rest sourced from reference TRBV2 and TRBJ2-6, is EPEVTQTPSHQVTQMGQEVILRCVPISNHLYFYWYRQILGQKVEFLVSFYNNEISEKSEIFDDQFSVERPDGSNFTLKIRSTKLEDSAMYFCASRASSGANVLTFGAGSRLTVL.

CDR3 DNA: TGTGCCAGCAGCCAAGCGAGGAGGGGGCTAGCGGGAGGGCCCGGCGAGCAGTACTTC. This gives the protein CASSQARRGLAGGPGEQYF. V is TRBV4-2 and J is TRBJ2-7, with TRBD2 matching 12 bases. Germline-derived CDR1 and CDR2 are LGHNA and YNFKEQ. V lost 1 base to trimming and J lost 6 bases; unmatched junction nucleotides: 16. The CDR3 covers 19 residues.

The chain joins TRBV19 to TRBJ2-1; D remains unclear. Deletions cut 3 bases from V and 6 bases from J, with 9 bases between. CDR3 size: 13 residues. Germline CDR1 LNHDA, CDR2 SQIVND (reference sequence). CDR3 sequence (DNA): TGTGCCAGTAGTATGGTACTAAGCAATGAGCAGTTCTTC. Its protein product is CASSMVLSNEQFF.

V gene TRBV28 combines with J gene TRBJ1-3; 7 nucleotides align to TRBD1. Looked up from germline, CDR1 is MDHEN and CDR2 is SYDVKM. Trimming cost V 5 bases and J 5 bases; bases outside gene matches: 9. CDR3 size: 15 residues. The CDR3 sequence is CASSRRGQERNTIYF. The CDR3 nucleotides are TGTGCCAGCAGTCGAAGGGGGCAAGAGAGAAACACCATATATTTT.

Points on this clone: The sample holds other DNA sequences that translate to the same CDR3. The chain joins TRBV9 to TRBJ2-1; 7 nucleotides match TRBD1. The V and J ends lost 3 bases and 1 base, in that order; junction bases with no gene match: 4. CDR1 and CDR2 (germline): SGDLS, YYNGEE. The CDR3 contains 15 residues. The CDR3 DNA is TGTGCCAGCAGCGCACAGGGGACGTCCTACAATGAGCAGTTCTTC. Protein: CASSAQGTSYNEQFF.

The V call is TRBV28, the J call TRBJ2-4; a weak D match, TRBD1 (6 bases). The CDR3 totals 13 residues. Trimming shortened V by 6 bases and J by 7 bases, and 13 bases separated the two germline ends. CDR1 and CDR2 (germline): MDHEN, SYDVKM. Here the CDR3 reads CASRKGQNNIQYF. CDR3 nucleotides: TGTGCCAGCAGGAAGGGACAAAACAACATTCAGTACTTC.

This clone was counted between two and nine times. The chain employs TRBV6-6 and TRBJ2-7, with 11 bases identical to TRBD2. CDR1 is MNHNY, CDR2 SVGAGI, per germline (reference sequence). Trimming at V came to 4 bases and at J to 3 bases, leaving 5 bases not matched to a gene. The CDR3 is 15 amino acids. CDR3 region: CASSLLAGEGYEQYF. CDR3 DNA: TGTGCCAGCAGTTTACTAGCGGGAGAAGGCTACGAGCAGTACTTC.

The chain combines TRBV28 with TRBJ2-2; TRBD2 aligns across 14 bases. V lost 8 bases to trimming and J lost 6 bases; unmatched junction nucleotides: 14. The CDR3 is made up of 18 amino acids. Germline V gives CDR1 MDHEN, CDR2 SYDVKM. The DNA of the CDR3 is TGTGCCAGCGGGTCGGGACTAGCGGGAGAATTAGGCGCCGGGGAGCTGTTTTTT. Its translation is CASGSGLAGELGAGELFF. Combining the CDR3 with reference TRBV28 and TRBJ2-2 gives the whole variable domain DVKVTQSSRYLVKRTGEKVFLECVQDMDHENMFWYRQDPGLGLRLIYFSYDVKMKEKGDIPEGYSVSREKKERFSLILESASTNQTSMYLCASGSGLAGELGAGELFFGEGSRLTVL.

The J gene is TRBJ1-5, the V gene TRBV9; 7 bases are a match to TRBD1. The V gene's germline CDR1 is SGDLS and CDR2 YYNGEE. There are 13 residues in the CDR3. The ends lost 0 bases at V and 6 bases at J; junction bases unmatched: 0. The CDR3 nucleotides read TGTGCCAGCAGCGTAGCAGGGGGTCAGCCCCAGCATTTT. It translates to CASSVAGGQPQHF.

This chain connects TRBV29-1 to TRBJ2-3; 9 nucleotides line up with TRBD1. This CDR3 has 14 residues. Trimming cost V 8 bases and J 2 bases; bases outside gene matches: 8. Germline lookup yields CDR1 SQVTM and CDR2 ANQGSEA. CDR3 protein: CSLQQGAPTDTQYF. CDR3 in DNA: TGCAGCCTACAACAGGGGGCGCCCACAGATACGCAGTATTTT.

V and J are TRBV10-3 and TRBJ2-7, with D perhaps TRBD2 (5 bases). V was clipped by 11 bases and J by 2 bases, with 16 bases between them. The CDR3 totals 13 residues. CDR1 and CDR2 (germline): ENHRY, SYGVKD. The CDR3 is CASSPTGTYEQYF. The CDR3 nucleotides are TGTGCCTCCAGCCCGACCGGGACCTACGAGCAGTACTTC.

V usage is TRBV28 and J usage is TRBJ2-7; D is uncertain. Germline CDR1 is MDHEN and CDR2 is SYDVKM. V lost 3 bases to trimming and J lost 4 bases, with 16 bases between them. This CDR3 is 15 amino acids long. CDR3 DNA sequence: TGTGCCAGCAGTTTGTCTTCGTCCTTCAGATACGAGCAGTACTTC. Translated: CASSLSSSFRYEQYF.

The chain joins TRBV10-3 to TRBJ2-5; TRBD2 matches 8 bases. V lost 9 bases, J lost 4 bases, and 13 bases stayed unmatched. Germline CDR1 reads ENHRY; CDR2 reads SYGVKD. The CDR3 is made up of 15 amino acids. The CDR3 region has the DNA TGTGCCATTCGGACTAGCCGAGATTCAGGAGAGACCCAGTACTTC. As protein: CAIRTSRDSGETQYF.

DNA of the CDR3: TGTGCCAGCAGTTCAACCGGGACTAGTCTTTACGAGCAGTACTTC. This gives the protein CASSSTGTSLYEQYF. V and J are TRBV7-6 and TRBJ2-7; 8 bases map to TRBD2. The CDR3 contains 15 residues. After removal of 6 bases from V and 4 bases from J, the junction contained 11 bases not matched to a gene. The germline CDR1 and CDR2 sequences are SGHVS and FNYEAQ. Based on the CDR3 plus reference TRBV7-6 and TRBJ2-7, the full variable domain is GAGVSQSPRYKVTKRGQDVALRCDPISGHVSLYWYRQALGQGPEFLTYFNYEAQQDKSGLPNDRFSAERPEGSISTLTIQRTEQRDSAMYRCASSSTGTSLYEQYFGPGTRLTVT.

DNA of the CDR3: TGTGCCAGCAGCCGCGATGGGAGGAACACCGGGGAGCTGTTTTTT. The encoded protein is CASSRDGRNTGELFF. J is TRBJ2-2 and V is TRBV5-4, with D maybe TRBD2 (5 bases). Germline CDR1 is SGHNT and CDR2 is YYREEE (reference sequence). V gave up 4 bases and J gave up 1 base, with 11 bases separating them. The CDR3 extends over 15 amino acids.

V is TRBV10-1 and J is TRBJ1-2; no reliable D call. The CDR3 contains 12 residues. The germline CDR1 and CDR2 sequences are WNHNN and SYGVQD (reference sequence). Trimming stripped 6 bases from V and 13 bases from J, with 18 bases between. The CDR3 DNA reads as TGCGCCAGCAGCGGTACAGACGGGATTTCCACCTTC. As protein: CASSGTDGISTF.

This clone appeared many times. The rearrangement links TRBV5-1 to TRBJ2-5, with 8 bases lining up with TRBD2. Trimming removed 4 bases from V and 5 bases from J; junction bases left unmatched: 4. The CDR3 covers 13 residues. Germline values: CDR1 SGHRS, CDR2 YFSETQ. CDR3 nucleotide sequence: TGCGCCAGCAGCCGAAGCGGGAGTGAGACCCAGTACTTC. Protein product: CASSRSGSETQYF. Looking up the rest from reference TRBV5-1 and TRBJ2-5 gives the full variable domain: KAGVTQTPRYLIKTRGQQVTLSCSPISGHRSVSWYQQTPGQGLQFLFEYFSETQRNKGNFPGRFSGRQFSNSRSEMNVSTLELGDSALYLCASSRSGSETQYFGPGTRLLVL.

This clone was detected only a few times. V usage is TRBV7-2 and J usage is TRBJ2-4, with D unclear. V lost 5 bases and J lost 7, with 15 bases in between. CDR1 SGHTA and CDR2 FQGNSA come from the germline V gene. The CDR3 loop spans 14 amino acids. The CDR3 loop reads CASSLLLSSNIQYF. Written as DNA, the CDR3 is TGTGCCAGCAGCCTTCTTCTCTCCAGTAACATTCAGTACTTC.